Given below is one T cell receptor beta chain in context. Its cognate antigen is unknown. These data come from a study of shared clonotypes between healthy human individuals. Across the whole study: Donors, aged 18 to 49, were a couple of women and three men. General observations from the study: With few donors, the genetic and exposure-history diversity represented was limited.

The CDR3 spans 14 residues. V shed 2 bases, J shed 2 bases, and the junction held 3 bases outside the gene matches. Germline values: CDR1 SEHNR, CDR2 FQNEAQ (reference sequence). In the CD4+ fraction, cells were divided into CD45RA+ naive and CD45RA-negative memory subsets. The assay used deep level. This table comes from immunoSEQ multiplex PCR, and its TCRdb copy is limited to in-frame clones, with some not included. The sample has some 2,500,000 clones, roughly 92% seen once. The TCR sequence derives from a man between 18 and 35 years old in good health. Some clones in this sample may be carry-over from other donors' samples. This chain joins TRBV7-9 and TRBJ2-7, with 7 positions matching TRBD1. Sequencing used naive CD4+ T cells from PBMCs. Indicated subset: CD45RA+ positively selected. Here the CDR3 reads CASSLTGQPYEQYF. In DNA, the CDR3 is TGTGCCAGCAGCTTAACGGGACAGCCCTACGAGCAGTACTTC.